Described below is a single T cell receptor beta chain sequence and its context. The source of the sample is a study of control samples from healthy donors and cancer patients. Sequencing used immunoSEQ multiplex PCR; TCRdb keeps in-frame clones, though not all of them. Among around 130,000 clones listed, roughly 90% were seen once. The CDR3 contains 15 residues. The germline V gene encodes CDR1 SGHNT and CDR2 YENEEA. The germline V and J ends were trimmed by 5 bases and 2 bases, with 13 bases remaining between them. The sequenced sample was blood. The J gene is TRBJ1-3, the V gene TRBV11-3; no clear D gene. The sequence derives from a man aged 45-60 years in good health. The CDR3: CASSPRGAPGNTIYF. CDR3 DNA sequence: TGTGCCAGCAGCCCCCGGGGTGCTCCTGGAAACACCATATATTTT.